The source of this T cell receptor beta chain is a study of immune characterization of retroperitoneal liposarcoma. This clonotype was seen more than once but under ten times. Germline V lookup: CDR1 MNHEY, CDR2 SMNVEV (reference sequence). This CDR3 has 11 amino acids. A single record per CDR3 protein comes from TCRdb applying MiXCR to the PCR reads. The data hold over 9,000 distinct CDR3 sequences, with 26% observed a single time. Sequenced: tumor tissue. The rearrangement joins TRBV27 to TRBJ2-1; no reliable D call. The J call is uncertain, as TRBJ2-7 better fits the DNA end. This receptor was identified in a female donor with retroperitoneal liposarcoma. CDR3 in DNA: TGTGCCAGCAGTACCACATACGAGCAGTACTTC. Translating gives CASSTTYEQYF.